The 31 T cell receptor beta chains below were found in one sample sequenced in a study of blood T cell repertoires in COVID-19. Using immunoSEQ multiplex PCR, the repertoire was profiled, and TCRdb retains in-frame clones only, with some absent. Counted here are 150,000 to 180,000 clones, approximately 80% occurring once; the ten biggest clones make up 9.5% to 13%. Sample: peripheral blood. Source of these receptors: a woman between 55 and 75 years old with COVID-19, enrolled during active disease.

The CDR3, as DNA: TGTGCCAGCAGCTTAAGGGGCGCGGGGGAAGGCGGAAACACCATATATTTT. It encodes CASSLRGAGEGGNTIYF. This sequence joins TRBV7-9 and TRBJ1-3; tentatively, D is TRBD1 (5 bases). CDR1 SEHNR and CDR2 FQNEAQ come from the germline V gene (reference sequence). The V end lost 2 bases, the J end lost 4 bases, and 18 bases lay between the germline ends. This CDR3 has 17 residues.

The chain employs TRBV19 and TRBJ1-1; the D is unclear. The CDR3 is made up of 13 amino acids. CDR1 and CDR2 (germline): LNHDA, SQIVND (reference sequence). Trimming shortened V by 10 bases and J by 5 bases, and 17 bases separated the two germline ends. CDR3 sequence (DNA): TGTGCCACTTCTGAGCAAGTCGGGACTGAAGCTTTCTTT. Translation: CATSEQVGTEAFF.

This rearrangement joins TRBV30 to TRBJ1-5; D is unclear. Trimming cost V 1 base and J 2 bases, with 9 bases left between them. This CDR3 is 14 amino acids long. Germline lookup yields CDR1 GTSNPN and CDR2 SVGIG (reference sequence). The CDR3 here is CAWSGGQGNQPQHF. In nucleotides, the CDR3 is TGTGCCTGGAGTGGAGGGCAGGGCAATCAGCCCCAGCATTTT.

This clone occurred once. The chain combines TRBV13 with TRBJ2-2; no firm D call. V lost 7 bases to trimming and J lost 4 bases, with 13 bases between them. The CDR3 length is 14 residues. Germline V CDR1 and CDR2: PRHDT, FYEKMQ (reference sequence). In nucleotides, the CDR3 is TGTGCCAGCAAACTCCCCGGCGGCACCGGGGAGCTGTTTTTT. Its translation: CASKLPGGTGELFF. The full variable domain, rest sourced from reference TRBV13 and TRBJ2-2, is AAGVIQSPRHLIKEKRETATLKCYPIPRHDTVYWYQQGPGQDPQFLISFYEKMQSDKGSIPDRFSAQQFSDYHSELNMSSLELGDSALYFCASKLPGGTGELFFGEGSRLTVL.

The chain employs TRBV10-3 and TRBJ2-2; 8 positions agree with TRBD2. Germline values: CDR1 ENHRY, CDR2 SYGVKD. CDR3 length equals 17 residues. The V segment lost 0 bases and the J segment 2 bases; nucleotides outside the gene matches: 5. CDR3 residues: CAISESSGLANTGELFF. The DNA of the CDR3 is TGTGCCATCAGTGAGTCGAGTGGACTAGCCAACACCGGGGAGCTGTTTTTT.

The rearrangement joins TRBV6-5 to TRBJ1-5, with D tentatively TRBD1 (5 bases). There are 14 residues in the CDR3. Germline V gives CDR1 MNHEY, CDR2 SVGAGI. Trimming removed 7 bases at V and 6 bases at J, with 16 bases between. The CDR3 reads CASTSGQGSQPQHF. DNA for the CDR3: TGTGCCAGCACCTCAGGGCAGGGCAGTCAGCCCCAGCATTTT.

The chain recombines TRBV19 with TRBJ1-4; D uncertain. Germline V lookup: CDR1 LNHDA, CDR2 SQIVND (reference sequence). Trimming removed 9 bases at V and 3 bases at J, with 11 bases between. The CDR3 consists of 13 residues. Here the CDR3 reads CASRLWANEKLFF. The CDR3 nucleotides are TGTGCCAGCAGACTATGGGCTAATGAAAAACTGTTTTTT. Full variable domain (outside the CDR3, taken from reference TRBV19 and TRBJ1-4): DGGITQSPKYLFRKEGQNVTLSCEQNLNHDAMYWYRQDPGQGLRLIYYSQIVNDFQKGDIAEGYSVSREKKESFPLTVTSAQKNPTAFYLCASRLWANEKLFFGSGTQLSVL.

The CDR3 sequence is CASSPRDRGQGNTEAFF. The CDR3 DNA sequence: TGTGCCAGTAGTCCGCGAGACAGGGGTCAAGGGAACACTGAAGCTTTCTTT. The chain combines TRBV19 with TRBJ1-1, with TRBD1 identical over 8 bases. J was trimmed by 1 base and V by 5 bases; bases with no gene match: 12. The CDR3 is 17 amino acids. The germline V gene encodes CDR1 LNHDA and CDR2 SQIVND (reference sequence). Complete variable domain (other parts from reference TRBV19 and TRBJ1-1): DGGITQSPKYLFRKEGQNVTLSCEQNLNHDAMYWYRQDPGQGLRLIYYSQIVNDFQKGDIAEGYSVSREKKESFPLTVTSAQKNPTAFYLCASSPRDRGQGNTEAFFGQGTRLTVV.

The rearrangement links TRBV5-1 to TRBJ2-1; D uncertain. Trimming pared 5 bases from V and 6 bases from J, leaving 9 bases between. This CDR3 is built from 12 residues. In germline, CDR1 is SGHRS, CDR2 YFSETQ. For the CDR3, the DNA is TGCGCCAGCAGTACGGAGACCAATGAGCAGTTCTTC. Its translation is CASSTETNEQFF.

This clone was seen only a few times. This rearrangement joins TRBV18 to TRBJ1-1; D unclear. Germline-derived CDR1 and CDR2 are KGHSH and LQKENI. V was pared by 3 bases and J by 0 bases, with 5 bases between. The CDR3 runs to 13 residues. The chain's CDR3 is CASSPTMNTEAFF. CDR3 sequence (DNA): TGTGCCAGCTCACCGACAATGAACACTGAAGCTTTCTTT.

A single count supports this clone. This sequence joins TRBV6-5 and TRBJ1-3; the match to TRBD1 covers 7 bases. The germline CDR1 and CDR2 sequences are MNHEY and SVGAGI. CDR3 length: 14 amino acids. With V trimmed by 6 bases and J by 2 bases, 4 bases remained unmatched. The CDR3 DNA is TGTGCCAGCAGATCACAGGGGACTGGAAACACCATATATTTT. This translates into CASRSQGTGNTIYF.

The chain links TRBV5-5 to TRBJ2-2; TRBD1 is a possible D gene (6 bases). The CDR3 totals 16 residues. V lost 6 bases and J 2 bases, leaving 17 bases between the germline ends. Germline V gives CDR1 SGHKS, CDR2 YYEKEE (reference sequence). CDR3 coding DNA: TGTGCCAGCACCATAAGGCAGGGACAAAACACCGGGGAGCTGTTTTTT. Its protein is CASTIRQGQNTGELFF.

This sequence joins TRBV6-5 and TRBJ2-3; D remains unclear. V was clipped by 2 bases and J by 3 bases, with 12 bases between them. This CDR3 is built from 15 residues. Germline values: CDR1 MNHEY, CDR2 SVGAGI. For the CDR3, the DNA is TGTGCCAGCAGTTACGGCGCAGGTAGGACAGATACGCAGTATTTT. The encoded protein is CASSYGAGRTDTQYF.

The sample holds a few counts of this clone. The CDR3 DNA sequence: TGTGCCACCCGAACGCAGGATAATAGCAATCAGCCCCAGCATTTT. This gives the protein CATRTQDNSNQPQHF. The chain joins TRBV19 to TRBJ1-5; D unclear. Germline-derived CDR1 and CDR2 are LNHDA and SQIVND (reference sequence). The CDR3 has 15 amino acids. V lost 10 bases and J 0 bases, leaving 16 bases between the germline ends.

The rearrangement joins TRBV6-1 to TRBJ1-4; the D is unclear. Germline lookup yields CDR1 MNHNS and CDR2 SASEGT. V was shortened by 2 bases and J by 4 bases, with 5 bases between the two germline ends. The CDR3 extends over 13 amino acids. The CDR3 nucleotides are TGTGCCAGCAGTGAAATCAGTAATGAAAAACTGTTTTTT. It specifies CASSEISNEKLFF.

The CDR3 loop reads CASSPGRESSYEQYF. DNA of the CDR3: TGTGCCAGCAGCCCCGGCCGGGAGAGCTCCTACGAGCAGTACTTC. This chain connects TRBV27 to TRBJ2-7; D might be TRBD2 (6 bases). The CDR3 has 15 amino acids. Deletions cut 6 bases from V and 0 bases from J, with 15 bases between. From germline, CDR1 is MNHEY and CDR2 SMNVEV (reference sequence).

The genes are TRBV6-2 or TRBV6-3 and TRBJ2-4; D might be TRBD2 (5 bases). CDR3 length equals 13 residues. Trimming took 4 bases from V and 7 from J, leaving 11 bases between them. Germline assignment: CDR1 MNHEY and CDR2 SVGEGT. CDR3 sequence reads: CASSLPGGNIQYF. The CDR3 region has the DNA TGTGCCAGCAGTTTGCCGGGCGGGAACATTCAGTACTTC.

The chain has TRBV11-2 and TRBJ1-2; TRBD1 matches at 7 bases. The V and J ends lost 4 bases and 6 bases, in that order; junction bases with no gene match: 8. The germline gives CDR1 SGHAT, CDR2 FQNNGV. The CDR3 is 14 amino acids. This CDR3 reads CASSSFTGAHGYTF. Here the CDR3 DNA reads TGTGCCAGCAGCTCCTTTACAGGGGCGCATGGCTACACCTTC.

The rearrangement links TRBV6-6 to TRBJ1-2; TRBD1 matches at 8 bases. Per germline, CDR1 MNHNY and CDR2 SVGAGI (reference sequence). This CDR3 contains 16 residues. V lost 0 bases, J lost 7 bases, and 10 bases stayed unmatched. The chain's CDR3 is CASSYSVGQGAAGYTF. The CDR3 region has the DNA TGTGCCAGCAGTTACTCGGTCGGTCAGGGGGCCGCTGGCTACACCTTC.

The J gene is TRBJ1-5, the V gene TRBV6-5; D perhaps matches TRBD1 (5 bases). V was cut by 10 bases and J by 9 bases, with 16 bases left in between. This CDR3 is built from 12 residues. Germline V gene sequence: CDR1 MNHEY, CDR2 SVGAGI. The CDR3 spells CATRVTGVPQHF. The CDR3 DNA follows: TGTGCCACCAGGGTGACGGGTGTGCCCCAGCATTTT.

This chain connects TRBV6-5 to TRBJ1-1; D is possibly TRBD1 (6 bases). V lost 5 bases, J lost 5 bases, and 12 bases lay in between. This CDR3 is 13 amino acids long. Looked up from germline, CDR1 is MNHEY and CDR2 is SVGAGI. CDR3 sequence: CASSRYQGTEAFF. CDR3 DNA sequence: TGTGCCAGCAGTCGGTACCAGGGGACTGAAGCTTTCTTT.

The chain couples TRBV12-3 or TRBV12-4 to TRBJ1-2; D remains unclear. V was shortened by 3 bases and J by 8 bases, with 13 bases between the two germline ends. The CDR3 extends over 13 amino acids. CDR3 loop: CASSFTGVWGYTF. The CDR3 nucleotides read TGTGCCAGCAGTTTTACGGGAGTTTGGGGCTACACCTTC.

This chain uses TRBV7-2 with TRBJ1-2; D call uncertain. Trimming removed 1 base from V and 8 bases from J, with 17 bases in between. This CDR3 has 15 residues. CDR1 SGHTA and CDR2 FQGNSA come from the germline V gene. In nucleotides, the CDR3 is TGTGCCAGCAGCTTAGTATCTCAAGTCGGTCGCGGCTACACCTTC. Residues: CASSLVSQVGRGYTF.

The rearrangement joins TRBV5-1 to TRBJ1-3, with TRBD1 matching over 7 bases. V shed 4 bases, J shed 8 bases, and the junction held 12 bases outside the gene matches. The CDR3 extends over 15 amino acids. Germline V gene data show CDR1 as SGHRS and CDR2 as YFSETQ. The chain's CDR3 is CASSLTPGQIYTIYF. Here the CDR3 DNA reads TGCGCCAGCAGCCTTACTCCGGGACAGATCTACACCATATATTTT. The entire variable domain, with the rest obtained from reference TRBV5-1 and TRBJ1-3, is as follows: KAGVTQTPRYLIKTRGQQVTLSCSPISGHRSVSWYQQTPGQGLQFLFEYFSETQRNKGNFPGRFSGRQFSNSRSEMNVSTLELGDSALYLCASSLTPGQIYTIYFGEGSWLTVV.

The rearrangement uses TRBV7-3 and TRBJ2-2, with 7 bases matching TRBD1. V dropped 5 bases and J dropped 2; count of bases not matched to a gene: 2. The CDR3 is made up of 14 amino acids. CDR1 is SGHTA and CDR2 is FQGTGA in the germline V gene. CDR3 sequence reads: CASSRQGNTGELFF. CDR3 sequence (DNA): TGTGCCAGCAGCCGACAGGGAAACACCGGGGAGCTGTTTTTT.

The chain recombines TRBV2 with TRBJ1-6; 9 bases align to TRBD1. The CDR3 is 17 residues long. Unmatched junction bases numbered 10, after V lost 1 base and J lost 9 bases. CDR1 is SNHLY, CDR2 FYNNEI, per germline. The CDR3 protein is CASSEVAAQGAGSPLHF. CDR3 coding DNA: TGTGCCAGCAGTGAAGTCGCCGCACAGGGGGCTGGTTCACCCCTCCACTTT.

This chain joins TRBV3-1 (or the pseudogene TRBV3-2) and TRBJ2-5, with a tentative D call TRBD1 (5 bases). This CDR3 region has 16 residues. CDR1 and CDR2 from the germline V gene are LGHDT and YNNKEL (reference sequence). Trimming stripped 2 bases from V and 7 bases from J, with 20 bases between. The CDR3 coding sequence is TGTGCCAGCAGCCAACAACAGGTCAGACAGCTCAGGACCCAGTACTTC. This sequence encodes CASSQQQVRQLRTQYF.

This rearrangement joins TRBV19 to TRBJ1-5; TRBD1 is a possible D gene (5 bases). The CDR3 has 14 amino acids. The germline V gene has CDR1 LNHDA and CDR2 SQIVND (reference sequence). The V end lost 8 bases, the J end lost 3 bases, and 14 bases lay between the germline ends. CDR3 loop: CASLRRGSNQPQHF. CDR3 bases: TGTGCCAGTCTGAGGAGGGGTTCCAATCAGCCCCAGCATTTT.

This chain connects TRBV7-6 to TRBJ1-1; 8 bases map to TRBD1. The V gene end was trimmed by 5 bases and the J gene end by 0 bases; junction bases not matched to a gene: 8. In germline, CDR1 is SGHVS, CDR2 FNYEAQ. The CDR3 runs 16 residues. DNA of the CDR3: TGTGCCAGCAGCCCCGGACAGGGAAATATGAACACTGAAGCTTTCTTT. Its translation is CASSPGQGNMNTEAFF.

The V gene is TRBV5-1, the J gene TRBJ1-2; TRBD1 matches at 7 bases. The CDR3 runs 13 residues. Germline-derived CDR1 and CDR2 are SGHRS and YFSETQ. V dropped 5 bases and J dropped 6; count of bases not matched to a gene: 7. Here the CDR3 reads CASREGTVNGYTF. The DNA for the CDR3 is TGCGCCAGCAGGGAGGGGACAGTCAATGGCTACACCTTC.

This clone was seen only a few times. The chain recombines TRBV28 with TRBJ2-7; D is uncertain. The CDR3 contains 15 residues. V was cut by 7 bases and J by 2 bases, with 18 bases left in between. Germline-derived CDR1 and CDR2 are MDHEN and SYDVKM. The CDR3: CASIPVTGKTYEQYF. CDR3 in DNA: TGTGCCAGCATCCCCGTGACTGGTAAGACCTACGAGCAGTACTTC. Using reference TRBV28 and TRBJ2-7 for the parts outside the CDR3, the full variable domain is DVKVTQSSRYLVKRTGEKVFLECVQDMDHENMFWYRQDPGLGLRLIYFSYDVKMKEKGDIPEGYSVSREKKERFSLILESASTNQTSMYLCASIPVTGKTYEQYFGPGTRLTVT.